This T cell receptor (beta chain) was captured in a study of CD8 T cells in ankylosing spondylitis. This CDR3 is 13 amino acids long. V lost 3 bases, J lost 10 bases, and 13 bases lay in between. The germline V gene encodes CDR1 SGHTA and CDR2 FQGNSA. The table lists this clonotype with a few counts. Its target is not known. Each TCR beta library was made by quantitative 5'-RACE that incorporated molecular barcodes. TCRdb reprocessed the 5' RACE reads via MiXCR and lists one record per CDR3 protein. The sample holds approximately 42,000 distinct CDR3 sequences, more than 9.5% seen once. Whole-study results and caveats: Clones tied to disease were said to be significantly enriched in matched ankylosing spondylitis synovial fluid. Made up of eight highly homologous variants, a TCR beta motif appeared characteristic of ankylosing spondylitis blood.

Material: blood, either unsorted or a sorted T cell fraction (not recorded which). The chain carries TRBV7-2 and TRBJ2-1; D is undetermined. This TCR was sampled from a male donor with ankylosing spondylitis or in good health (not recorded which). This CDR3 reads CASSFEARREQFF. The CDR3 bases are TGTGCCAGCAGCTTCGAGGCCCGCCGGGAGCAGTTCTTC.